This TCR beta chain was sequenced in a study of T cell responses to AZD1222 COVID-19 vaccine. Study-wide results and limits: Nearly half of spike-specific TCRs reportedly target variant regions that are unmutated in the B.1.351 and B.1.1.7 variants. Only a handful of people who got AZD1222 tested seropositive at baseline. A mostly white British donor set with more females was recruited, and clonal diversity was possibly underestimated.

This clone was observed a single time. The antigen is unknown. The CDR3 length is 16 residues. V lost 5 bases to trimming and J lost 0 bases, with 16 bases between them. The germline CDR1 and CDR2 sequences are ENHRY and SYGVKD. Sequenced by immunoSEQ multiplex PCR; TCRdb stores in-frame clones only, minus some. This sample has more than 75,000 clones, with approximately 91% found just once. The receptor comes from an adult who received the AZD1222 COVID-19 vaccine. V gene TRBV10-3 combines with J gene TRBJ1-1, with a possible D match to TRBD1 (5 bases). Sequences were derived from peripheral blood, sampled 28 days after the second AZD1222 dose. As DNA, the CDR3 is TGTGCCATCAGTAATCAGGGTCCAAGCATGAACACTGAAGCTTTCTTT. This encodes CAISNQGPSMNTEAFF.